This T cell receptor beta chain is from a study of control samples from healthy donors and cancer patients. Here immunoSEQ multiplex PCR was the method, and the copy in TCRdb shows in-frame clones only, minus some. The sample records over 100,000 clones, roughly 90% being singletons. Trimming cost V 3 bases and J 3 bases, with 4 bases left between them. The CDR3 covers 11 residues. From germline, CDR1 is SGHDT and CDR2 YYEEEE. This clone was observed a few times. This rearrangement joins TRBV5-6 to TRBJ2-7; D not certain. The sequence was obtained from a woman aged 50 to 60 in good health. The sequenced sample consisted of blood. The CDR3 loop reads CASSSNYEQYF. DNA of the CDR3: TGTGCCAGCAGCTCAAACTACGAGCAGTACTTC.